The sequence of this T cell receptor beta chain was determined in a study of CXCR3-negative and CXCR3-positive naive CD8 T cells. Libraries were UMI-labeled 5' RACE TRB cDNA. From the 5' RACE reads, TCRdb lists one entry per CDR3 protein and no DNA. The repertoire shows about 43,000 distinct CDR3 sequences; the top ten hold around 11%. The sequencing sample was made of memory CD8+ T cells from blood. This receptor was identified in a human donor in good health. Some clones in this sample may be carry-over from other donors' samples.

CDR3: CSVASPDSTYEQYF. The chain employs TRBV29-1 and TRBJ2-7; the D call of TRBD1 rests on TCRdb alone, since no DNA is present to check it. The CDR3 length is 14 residues. The V gene's germline CDR1 is SQVTM and CDR2 ANQGSEA.